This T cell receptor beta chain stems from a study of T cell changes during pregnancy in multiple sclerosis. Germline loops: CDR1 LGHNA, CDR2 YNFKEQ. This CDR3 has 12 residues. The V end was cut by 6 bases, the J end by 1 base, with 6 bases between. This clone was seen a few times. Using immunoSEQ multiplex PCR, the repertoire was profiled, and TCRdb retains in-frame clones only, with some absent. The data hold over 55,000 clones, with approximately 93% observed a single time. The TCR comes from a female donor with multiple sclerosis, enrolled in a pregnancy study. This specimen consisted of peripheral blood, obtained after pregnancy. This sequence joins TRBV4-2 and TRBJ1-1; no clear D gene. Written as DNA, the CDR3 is TGTGCCAGCAGGTCGGGGAACACTGAAGCTTTCTTT. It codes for CASRSGNTEAFF.